Presented here are 23 T cell receptor beta chains from one specimen sequenced in a study of T cell repertoires in cytomegalovirus infection. No cognate antigen is known for these TCRs. TCRdb passed the reads through MiXCR, listing each CDR3 protein once. The data hold about 900,000 distinct CDR3 sequences, with less than 40% observed a single time. The specimen was cultured CD8+ T cells from PBMCs, collected from culture after CMV antigen stimulation. Receptors originate from a human donor in good health (CMV status not recorded). Some clones in this sample may be carry-over from other donors' samples.

The CDR3 region has the DNA TGTGCCAGCAGTTCCCCCTCGACGACAGATACGCAGTATTTT. Translated, it gives CASSSPSTTDTQYF. The chain uses TRBV7-6 and TRBJ2-3; D call uncertain. Between the trimmed V and J ends, which lost 6 bases and 3 bases, there was a span of 13 bases. The germline V gene encodes CDR1 SGHVS and CDR2 FNYEAQ. This CDR3 is 14 amino acids long.

This chain connects TRBV7-6 to TRBJ2-1; no firm D call. With 5 bases removed from V and 0 bases from J, the gap between germline ends came to 14 bases. This CDR3 has 16 residues. Per the germline V gene, CDR1 is SGHVS and CDR2 is FNYEAQ. CDR3 in DNA: TGTGCCAGCAGCCACCGTGGTTCATCCTCCTACAATGAGCAGTTCTTC. Protein sequence: CASSHRGSSSYNEQFF.

This clonotype was observed a few times. The chain recombines TRBV6-5 with TRBJ1-1; D possibly corresponds to TRBD1 (6 bases). V lost 0 bases, J lost 5 bases, and 19 bases lay in between. Germline assignment: CDR1 MNHEY and CDR2 SVGAGI. The CDR3 is made up of 17 amino acids. Here the CDR3 DNA reads TGTGCCAGCAGTTACTCGATGCCGCGGGGGCGAGGGACTGAAGCTTTCTTT. Its protein is CASSYSMPRGRGTEAFF.

The chain links TRBV7-2 to TRBJ2-3; TRBD2 agrees at 8 bases. V lost 6 bases and J lost 6; bases outside the gene matches: 11. Per germline, CDR1 SGHTA and CDR2 FQGNSA. The CDR3 is 15 residues long. The DNA of the CDR3 is TGTGCCAGCAGATATACCGGGGGGGCCTTGGATACGCAGTATTTT. Protein: CASRYTGGALDTQYF.

This clonotype was detected many times. This chain connects TRBV7-2 to TRBJ1-2; 9 bases match TRBD1. The CDR3 extends over 15 amino acids. V lost 5 bases, J lost 4 bases, and 8 bases stayed unmatched. CDR1 is SGHTA, CDR2 FQGNSA, per germline. The CDR3, as DNA: TGTGCCAGCAGCCCGGGGACAGGGACGGGCTATGGCTACACCTTC. This codes for CASSPGTGTGYGYTF.

V is TRBV27 and J is TRBJ2-1; 7 positions match TRBD2. V trimming: 6 bases; J trimming: 9 bases; junction bases outside the gene matches: 11. The germline CDR1 and CDR2 sequences are MNHEY and SMNVEV (reference sequence). This CDR3 is 14 amino acids long. This chain's CDR3 is CASSTVGPGGEQFF. CDR3 nucleotide sequence: TGTGCCAGCAGCACCGTGGGGCCGGGAGGTGAGCAGTTCTTC.

This clonotype was counted once. This chain uses TRBV6-5 with TRBJ2-5; possibly TRBD1 or TRBD2 for D (5 bases each). This CDR3 region has 14 residues. Germline V lookup: CDR1 MNHEY, CDR2 SVGAGI. V lost 5 bases to trimming and J lost 10 bases, with 20 bases between them. CDR3 sequence: CASSTTGTPKGQYF. The CDR3 DNA follows: TGTGCCAGCAGTACAACCGGGACCCCAAAGGGCCAGTACTTC.

This clonotype was recorded a few times. The rearrangement joins TRBV7-2 to TRBJ2-3; D is uncertain. Germline V CDR1 and CDR2: SGHTA, FQGNSA. V was pared by 5 bases and J by 6 bases, with 12 bases between. The CDR3 sequence is 13 residues long. The CDR3 is CASSTLLADTQYF. DNA of the CDR3: TGTGCCAGCAGCACTTTATTAGCCGATACGCAGTATTTT.

This chain connects TRBV4-2 to TRBJ2-2; 16 nucleotides line up with TRBD2. This CDR3 contains 19 residues. V trimming: 0 bases; J trimming: 7 bases; junction bases outside the gene matches: 8. CDR1 is LGHNA and CDR2 is YNFKEQ in the germline V gene. The CDR3 region is CASSQELGLAGGPFGELFF. As DNA, the CDR3 is TGTGCCAGCAGCCAAGAACTGGGACTAGCGGGGGGGCCCTTCGGGGAGCTGTTTTTT.

The V and J genes are TRBV7-2 and TRBJ1-5; D not certain. CDR1 is SGHTA and CDR2 is FQGNSA in the germline V gene. The CDR3 loop spans 13 amino acids. Trimming took off 3 bases at V and 7 bases at J, with 10 bases between the two ends. CDR3 in DNA: TGTGCCAGCAGCTTTGCGTCCAGACAGCCCCAGCATTTT. Its protein is CASSFASRQPQHF.

V gene TRBV5-1 combines with J gene TRBJ2-7; possible D gene TRBD2, 7 bases. The CDR3 covers 15 residues. V lost 2 bases, J lost 5 bases, and 17 bases lay in between. Per the germline V gene, CDR1 is SGHRS and CDR2 is YFSETQ. The CDR3 spells CASSFLSQGRDEQYF. DNA of the CDR3: TGCGCCAGCAGCTTCCTGTCTCAGGGGAGGGACGAGCAGTACTTC.

This clonotype appeared a few times. The V and J genes are TRBV27 and TRBJ1-2; D unresolved. CDR3 length: 15 residues. Germline V gene lookup returns CDR1 MNHEY and CDR2 SMNVEV (reference sequence). Trimming shortened V by 2 bases and J by 0 bases, and 10 bases separated the two germline ends. CDR3 residues: CASSLVPGTNYGYTF. As DNA, the CDR3 is TGTGCCAGCAGTTTAGTTCCGGGGACTAACTATGGCTACACCTTC.

Regarding this clonotype: The junction differs from germline at one of its ends, possibly a read error. The chain carries TRBV12-3 or TRBV12-4 and TRBJ1-1; 10 nucleotides match TRBD1. CDR3 size: 20 residues. The CDR3 DNA is TGTGCCAACAGTTTCTGGTCCGGGACAGGGGTACACTTTTCTAACACTGAAGCTTTCTTT. This encodes CANSFWSGTGVHFSNTEAFF.

J is TRBJ2-7 and V is TRBV27; D possibly uses TRBD1 or TRBD2 (5 bases each). CDR1 MNHEY and CDR2 SMNVEV come from the germline V gene (reference sequence). CDR3 size: 13 residues. V was trimmed by 2 bases and J by 6 bases, leaving 11 bases between them. The CDR3 DNA sequence: TGTGCCAGCAGTTTAAGTGAGGGACGCGAGCAGTACGTC. Translation: CASSLSEGREQYV.

The sample holds a few counts of this clonotype. The chain is built from TRBV6-5 and TRBJ1-1; 10 nucleotides match TRBD1. Per germline, CDR1 MNHEY and CDR2 SVGAGI. The CDR3 consists of 17 residues. J gave up 0 bases and V 2 bases, and 6 bases lay outside the gene matches. The CDR3 nucleotides are TGTGCCAGCAGTTACGGGACAGGGGTGGGGATGAACACTGAAGCTTTCTTT. This codes for CASSYGTGVGMNTEAFF.

This clonotype was detected only a few times. The genes are TRBV6-2 or TRBV6-3 and TRBJ2-1; 11 positions match TRBD2. V shed 4 bases, J shed 6 bases, and the junction held 2 bases outside the gene matches. CDR1 MNHEY and CDR2 SVGEGT come from the germline V gene. CDR3 length equals 14 residues. CDR3 sequence reads: CASSFGLAGNEQFF. In DNA form, the CDR3 reads TGTGCCAGCAGTTTCGGACTAGCGGGCAATGAGCAGTTCTTC.

This clonotype was counted at least ten times. This chain joins TRBV7-8 and TRBJ2-6, with D possibly TRBD1 on 6 matching bases. CDR1 and CDR2 (germline): SGHVS, FQNEAQ. The CDR3 spans 17 residues. V was cut by 7 bases and J by 2 bases, with 18 bases left in between. In nucleotides, the CDR3 is TGTGCCAGCAACCCGGGACAAAAGCCGGCTGGGGCCAACGTCCTGACTTTC. Translated: CASNPGQKPAGANVLTF.

This clonotype was seen a few times. The chain joins TRBV12-3 or TRBV12-4 to TRBJ1-2, with TRBD1 matching over 7 bases. The CDR3 loop spans 14 amino acids. The V and J ends lost 7 bases and 4 bases, in that order; junction bases with no gene match: 9. The CDR3 here is CASMGIGTAYGYTF. The CDR3 bases are TGTGCCAGCATGGGTATAGGGACAGCCTATGGCTACACCTTC.

This clonotype was detected many times. This rearrangement joins TRBV12-3 or TRBV12-4 to TRBJ2-2, with D unclear. The CDR3 totals 14 residues. Trimming shortened V by 5 bases and J by 3 bases, and 10 bases separated the two germline ends. In nucleotides, the CDR3 is TGTGCCAGCAGTATAGGATTATACACCGGGGAGCTGTTTTTT. Its protein is CASSIGLYTGELFF.

The chain carries TRBV19 and TRBJ2-2; 7 bases match TRBD1. CDR1 LNHDA and CDR2 SQIVND come from the germline V gene (reference sequence). The CDR3 sequence is 15 residues long. V was clipped by 6 bases and J by 1 base; unmatched bases: 5. The CDR3 here is CASRPGQMNTGELFF. The CDR3 nucleotides read TGTGCCAGTAGACCGGGACAGATGAACACCGGGGAGCTGTTTTTT.

This clonotype was observed at least ten times. The chain couples TRBV12-3 or TRBV12-4 to TRBJ1-2, with D tentatively TRBD1 (6 bases). V gave up 6 bases and J gave up 4 bases, with 18 bases separating them. The CDR3 is 15 residues long. CDR3 residues: CASSWGHRTGYGYTF. In DNA, the CDR3 is TGTGCCAGCAGCTGGGGACACAGGACCGGCTATGGCTACACCTTC.

This clonotype occurred many times. V usage is TRBV4-1 and J usage is TRBJ1-1; D gene unclear. V lost 2 bases and J 0 bases, leaving 7 bases between the germline ends. This CDR3 has 14 residues. Germline-derived CDR1 and CDR2 are MGHRA and YSYEKL. Here the CDR3 DNA reads TGCGCCAGCAGCCAATTCGGGGTGAACACTGAAGCTTTCTTT. Translated, it gives CASSQFGVNTEAFF.

This clonotype was detected a few times. This rearrangement joins TRBV28 to TRBJ2-7; the D gene is possibly TRBD2 (6 bases). The V end lost 5 bases, the J end lost 2 bases, and 19 bases lay between the germline ends. There are 16 residues in the CDR3. Looked up from germline, CDR1 is MDHEN and CDR2 is SYDVKM. The CDR3 DNA is TGTGCCAGCAGTCCCGCCCCCCACGGGGGAACCTACGAGCAGTACGTC. Protein sequence: CASSPAPHGGTYEQYV.